Listed here are 4 T cell receptor beta chains from one sample, sequenced in a study of blood T cell repertoires in COVID-19. Data came from immunoSEQ multiplex PCR; TCRdb stores just in-frame clones and leaves some out. The sample lists about 220,000 clones, 70% to 85% occurring once. Sequencing was performed on peripheral blood. Source of these receptors: a man between 40 and 49 years old who had recovered from COVID-19.

The chain carries TRBV7-9 and TRBJ1-2; weak D call: TRBD1 (5 bases). The CDR3 spans 14 residues. V lost 5 bases and J lost 7, with 17 bases in between. Germline V gene data show CDR1 as SEHNR and CDR2 as FQNEAQ (reference sequence). The CDR3 DNA is TGTGCCAGCAGCCTATGGGACTCGAAGAGTGGCTACACCTTC. It codes for CASSLWDSKSGYTF.

The CDR3 protein is CASSYRASGSSETQYF. The CDR3 nucleotides are TGTGCCAGCAGTTACCGGGCTAGCGGGTCTTCTGAGACCCAGTACTTC. The genes are TRBV6-6 and TRBJ2-5; the match to TRBD2 covers 8 bases. Trimming took 2 bases from V and 5 from J; bases not matched to a gene: 10. The CDR3 length is 16 residues. Germline V lookup: CDR1 MNHNY, CDR2 SVGAGI (reference sequence).

This clone was observed a single time. The chain links TRBV5-8 to TRBJ2-7; a possible D gene is TRBD2 (5 bases). CDR1 is SGHTS and CDR2 is YDEGEE in the germline V gene. V shed 0 bases and J shed 1 base, with 11 bases lying between them. There are 15 residues in the CDR3. CDR3: CASSLGVGISYEQYF. The CDR3 DNA is TGTGCCAGCAGCTTGGGAGTCGGGATTTCCTACGAGCAGTACTTC.

The gene calls are TRBV13 and TRBJ2-2; D is undetermined. Germline lookup yields CDR1 PRHDT and CDR2 FYEKMQ (reference sequence). Trimming removed 4 bases at V and 2 bases at J, with 8 bases between. CDR3 size: 14 residues. CDR3 sequence: CASSSETNTGELFF. CDR3 nucleotides: TGTGCCAGCAGCTCAGAGACTAACACCGGGGAGCTGTTTTTT.